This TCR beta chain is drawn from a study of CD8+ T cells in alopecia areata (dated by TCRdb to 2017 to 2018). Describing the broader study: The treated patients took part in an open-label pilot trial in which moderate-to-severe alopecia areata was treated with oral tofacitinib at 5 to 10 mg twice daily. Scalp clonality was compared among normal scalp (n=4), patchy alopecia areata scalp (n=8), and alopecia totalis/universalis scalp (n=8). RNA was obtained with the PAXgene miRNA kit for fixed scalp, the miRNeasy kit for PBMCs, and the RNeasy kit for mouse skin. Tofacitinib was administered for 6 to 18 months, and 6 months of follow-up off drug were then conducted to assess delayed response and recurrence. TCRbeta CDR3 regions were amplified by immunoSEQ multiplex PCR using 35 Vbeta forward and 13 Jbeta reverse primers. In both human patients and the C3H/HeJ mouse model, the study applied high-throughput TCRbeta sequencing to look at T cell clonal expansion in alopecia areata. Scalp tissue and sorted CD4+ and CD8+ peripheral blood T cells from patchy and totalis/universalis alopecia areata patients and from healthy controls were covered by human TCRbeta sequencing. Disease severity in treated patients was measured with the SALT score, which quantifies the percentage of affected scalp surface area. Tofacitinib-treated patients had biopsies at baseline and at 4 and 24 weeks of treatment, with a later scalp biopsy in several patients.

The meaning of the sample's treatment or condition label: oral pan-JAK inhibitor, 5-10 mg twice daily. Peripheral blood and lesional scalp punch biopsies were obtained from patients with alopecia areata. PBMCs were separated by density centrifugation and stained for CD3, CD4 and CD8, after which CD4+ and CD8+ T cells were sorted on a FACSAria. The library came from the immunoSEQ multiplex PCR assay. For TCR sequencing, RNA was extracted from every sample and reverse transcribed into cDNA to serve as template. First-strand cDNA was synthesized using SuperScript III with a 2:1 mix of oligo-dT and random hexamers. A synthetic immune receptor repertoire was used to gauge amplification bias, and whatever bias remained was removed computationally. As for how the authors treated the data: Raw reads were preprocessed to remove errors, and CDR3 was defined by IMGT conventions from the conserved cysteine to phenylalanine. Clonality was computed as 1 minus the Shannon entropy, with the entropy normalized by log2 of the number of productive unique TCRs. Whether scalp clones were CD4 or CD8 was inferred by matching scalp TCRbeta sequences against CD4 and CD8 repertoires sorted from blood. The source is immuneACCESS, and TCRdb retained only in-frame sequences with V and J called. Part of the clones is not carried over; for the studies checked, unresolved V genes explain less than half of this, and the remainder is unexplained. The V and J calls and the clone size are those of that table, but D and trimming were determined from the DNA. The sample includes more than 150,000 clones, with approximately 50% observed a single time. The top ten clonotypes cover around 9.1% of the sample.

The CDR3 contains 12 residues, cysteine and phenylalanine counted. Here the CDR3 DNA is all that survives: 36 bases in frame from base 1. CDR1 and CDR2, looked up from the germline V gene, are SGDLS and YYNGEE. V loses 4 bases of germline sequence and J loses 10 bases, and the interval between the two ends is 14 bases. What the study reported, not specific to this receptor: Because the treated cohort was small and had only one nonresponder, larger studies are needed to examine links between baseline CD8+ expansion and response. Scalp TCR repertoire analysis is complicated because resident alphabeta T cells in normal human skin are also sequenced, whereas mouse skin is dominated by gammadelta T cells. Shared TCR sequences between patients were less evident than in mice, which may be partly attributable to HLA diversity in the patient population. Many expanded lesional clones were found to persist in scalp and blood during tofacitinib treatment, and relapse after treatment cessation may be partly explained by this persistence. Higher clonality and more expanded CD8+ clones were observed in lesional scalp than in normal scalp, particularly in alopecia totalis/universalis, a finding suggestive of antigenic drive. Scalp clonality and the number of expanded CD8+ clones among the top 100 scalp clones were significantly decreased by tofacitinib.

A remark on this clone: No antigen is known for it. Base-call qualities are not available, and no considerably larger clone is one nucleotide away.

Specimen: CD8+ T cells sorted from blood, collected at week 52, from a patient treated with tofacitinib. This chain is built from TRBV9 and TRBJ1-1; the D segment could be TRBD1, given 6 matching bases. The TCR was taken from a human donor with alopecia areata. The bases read TGTGCCAGCAGCCCACAGGGTGACTCAGCTTTCTTT. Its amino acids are CASSPQGDSAFF.